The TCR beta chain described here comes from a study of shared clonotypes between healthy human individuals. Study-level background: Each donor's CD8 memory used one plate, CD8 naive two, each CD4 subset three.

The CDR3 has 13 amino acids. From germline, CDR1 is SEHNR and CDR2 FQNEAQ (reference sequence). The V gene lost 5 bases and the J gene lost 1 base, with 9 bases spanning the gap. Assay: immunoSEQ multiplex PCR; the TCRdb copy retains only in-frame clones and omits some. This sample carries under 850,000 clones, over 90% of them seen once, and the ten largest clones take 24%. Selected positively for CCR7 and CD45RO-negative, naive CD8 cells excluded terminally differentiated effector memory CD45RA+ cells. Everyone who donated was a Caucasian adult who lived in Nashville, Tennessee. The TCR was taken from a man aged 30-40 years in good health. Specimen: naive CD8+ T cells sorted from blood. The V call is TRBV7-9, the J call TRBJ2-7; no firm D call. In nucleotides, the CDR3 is TGTGCCAGCAGCCCTGCCTATTCCTACGAGCAGTACTTC. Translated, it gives CASSPAYSYEQYF.